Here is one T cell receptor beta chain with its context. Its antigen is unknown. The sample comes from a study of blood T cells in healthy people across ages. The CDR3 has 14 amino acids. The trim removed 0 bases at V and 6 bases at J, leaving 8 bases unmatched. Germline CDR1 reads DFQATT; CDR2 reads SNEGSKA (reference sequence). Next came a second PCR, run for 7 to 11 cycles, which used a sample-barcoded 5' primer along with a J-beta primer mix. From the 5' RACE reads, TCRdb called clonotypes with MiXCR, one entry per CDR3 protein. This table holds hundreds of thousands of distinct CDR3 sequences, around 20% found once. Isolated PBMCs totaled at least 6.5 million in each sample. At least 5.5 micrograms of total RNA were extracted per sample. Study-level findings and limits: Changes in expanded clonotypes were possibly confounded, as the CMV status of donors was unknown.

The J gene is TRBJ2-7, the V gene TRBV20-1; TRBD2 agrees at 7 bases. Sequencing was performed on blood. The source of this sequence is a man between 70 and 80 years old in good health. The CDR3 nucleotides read TGCAGTGCTAGAGATCCAGGACTAGACGGCGAGCAGTACTTC. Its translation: CSARDPGLDGEQYF.